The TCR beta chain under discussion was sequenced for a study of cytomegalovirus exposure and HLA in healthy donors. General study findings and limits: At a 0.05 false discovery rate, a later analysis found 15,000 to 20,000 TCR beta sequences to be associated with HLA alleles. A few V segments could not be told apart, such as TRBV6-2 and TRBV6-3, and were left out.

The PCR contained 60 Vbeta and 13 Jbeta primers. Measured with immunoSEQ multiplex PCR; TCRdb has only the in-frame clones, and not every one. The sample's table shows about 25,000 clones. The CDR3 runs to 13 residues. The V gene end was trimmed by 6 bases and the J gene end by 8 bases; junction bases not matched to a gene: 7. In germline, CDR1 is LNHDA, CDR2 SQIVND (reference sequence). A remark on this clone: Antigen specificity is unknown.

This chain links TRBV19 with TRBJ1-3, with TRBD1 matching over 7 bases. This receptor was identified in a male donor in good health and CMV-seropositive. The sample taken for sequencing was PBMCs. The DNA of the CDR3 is TGTGCCAGTAGCGACAGGGCTGAGGACACCATATATTTT. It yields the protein CASSDRAEDTIYF.